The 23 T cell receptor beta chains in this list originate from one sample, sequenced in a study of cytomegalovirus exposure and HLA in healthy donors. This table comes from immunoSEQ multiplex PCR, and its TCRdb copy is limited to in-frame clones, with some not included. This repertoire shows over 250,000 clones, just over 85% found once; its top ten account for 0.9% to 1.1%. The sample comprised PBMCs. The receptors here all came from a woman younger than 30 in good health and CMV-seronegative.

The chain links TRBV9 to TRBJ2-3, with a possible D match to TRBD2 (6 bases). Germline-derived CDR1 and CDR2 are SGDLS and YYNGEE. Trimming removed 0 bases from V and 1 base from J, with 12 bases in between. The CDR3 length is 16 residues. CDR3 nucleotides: TGTGCCAGCAGCGTAGCCCGGGCTAGCGGCACAGATACGCAGTATTTT. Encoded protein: CASSVARASGTDTQYF.

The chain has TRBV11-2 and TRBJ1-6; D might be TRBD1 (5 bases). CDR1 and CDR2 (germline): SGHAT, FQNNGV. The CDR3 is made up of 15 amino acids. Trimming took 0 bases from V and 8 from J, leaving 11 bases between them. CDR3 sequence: CASSLDGGGDSPLHF. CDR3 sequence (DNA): TGTGCCAGCAGCTTAGATGGGGGAGGTGATTCACCCCTCCACTTT. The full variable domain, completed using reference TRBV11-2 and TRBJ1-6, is EAGVAQSPRYKIIEKRQSVAFWCNPISGHATLYWYQQILGQGPKLLIQFQNNGVVDDSQLPKDRFSAERLKGVDSTLKIQPAKLEDSAVYLCASSLDGGGDSPLHFGNGTRLTVT.

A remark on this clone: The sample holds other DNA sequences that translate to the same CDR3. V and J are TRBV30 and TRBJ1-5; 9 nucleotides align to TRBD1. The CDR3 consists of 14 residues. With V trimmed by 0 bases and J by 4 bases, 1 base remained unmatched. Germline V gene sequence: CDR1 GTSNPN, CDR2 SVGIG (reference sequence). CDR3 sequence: CAWSVGQGNQPQHF. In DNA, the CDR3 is TGTGCCTGGAGTGTGGGACAGGGAAATCAGCCCCAGCATTTT.

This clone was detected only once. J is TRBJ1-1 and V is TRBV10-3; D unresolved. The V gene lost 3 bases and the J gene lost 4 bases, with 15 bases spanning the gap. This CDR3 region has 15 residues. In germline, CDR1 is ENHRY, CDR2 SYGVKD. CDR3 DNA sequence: TGTGCCATCAGTGATATCGCGCGTTCGGGCACTGAAGCTTTCTTT. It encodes CAISDIARSGTEAFF.

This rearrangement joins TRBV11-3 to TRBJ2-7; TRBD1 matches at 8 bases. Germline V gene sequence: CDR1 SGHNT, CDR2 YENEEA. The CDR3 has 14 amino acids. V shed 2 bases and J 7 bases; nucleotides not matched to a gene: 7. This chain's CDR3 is CASSLRQGSFEQYF. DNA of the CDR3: TGTGCCAGCAGCTTAAGACAGGGGAGTTTTGAGCAGTACTTC.

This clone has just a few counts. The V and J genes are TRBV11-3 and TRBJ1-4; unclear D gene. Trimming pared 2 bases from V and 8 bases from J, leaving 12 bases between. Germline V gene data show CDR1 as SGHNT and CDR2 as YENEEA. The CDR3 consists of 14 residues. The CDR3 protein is CASSLSTFGEKLFF. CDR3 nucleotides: TGTGCCAGCAGCTTATCAACCTTCGGGGAAAAACTGTTTTTT.

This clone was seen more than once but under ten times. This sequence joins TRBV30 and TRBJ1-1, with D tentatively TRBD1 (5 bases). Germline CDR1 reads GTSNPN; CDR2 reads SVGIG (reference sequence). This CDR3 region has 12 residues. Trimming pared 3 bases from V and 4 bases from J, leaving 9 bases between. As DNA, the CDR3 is TGTGCCTGGAGAGGGCAGGGCACTGAAGCTTTCTTT. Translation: CAWRGQGTEAFF.

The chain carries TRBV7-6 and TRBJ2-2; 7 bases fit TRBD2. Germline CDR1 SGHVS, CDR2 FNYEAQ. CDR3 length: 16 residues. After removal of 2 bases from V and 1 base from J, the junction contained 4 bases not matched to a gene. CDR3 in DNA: TGTGCCAGCAGCTTATCCTCGGGGGGGAACACCGGGGAGCTGTTTTTT. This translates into CASSLSSGGNTGELFF.

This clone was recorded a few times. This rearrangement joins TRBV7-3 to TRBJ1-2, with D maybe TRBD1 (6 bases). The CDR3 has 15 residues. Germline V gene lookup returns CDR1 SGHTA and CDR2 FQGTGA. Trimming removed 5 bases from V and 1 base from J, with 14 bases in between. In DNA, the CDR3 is TGTGCCAGCAGCGCTAACGGGGGGCTTAACTATGGCTACACCTTC. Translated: CASSANGGLNYGYTF.

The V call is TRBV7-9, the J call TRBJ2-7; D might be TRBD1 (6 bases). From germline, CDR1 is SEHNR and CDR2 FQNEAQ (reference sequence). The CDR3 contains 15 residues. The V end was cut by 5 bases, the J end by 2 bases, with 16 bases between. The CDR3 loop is CASSPGQLAPYEQYF. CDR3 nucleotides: TGTGCCAGCAGCCCAGGACAGCTTGCCCCCTACGAGCAGTACTTC.

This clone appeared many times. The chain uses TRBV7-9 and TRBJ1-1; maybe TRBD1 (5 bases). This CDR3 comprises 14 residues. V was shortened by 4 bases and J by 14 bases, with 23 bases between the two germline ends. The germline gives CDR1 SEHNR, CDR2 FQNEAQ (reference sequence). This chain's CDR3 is CASSSSLLTVLAFF. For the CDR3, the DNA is TGTGCCAGCAGCTCCAGCCTGCTGACAGTATTGGCCTTCTTT.

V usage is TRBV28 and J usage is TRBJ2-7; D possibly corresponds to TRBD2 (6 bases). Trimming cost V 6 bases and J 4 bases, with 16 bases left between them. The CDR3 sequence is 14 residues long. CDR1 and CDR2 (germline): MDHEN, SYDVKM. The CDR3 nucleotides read TGTGCCAGCAGCCAGTCCCGGGACTCGTACGAGCAGTACTTC. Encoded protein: CASSQSRDSYEQYF.

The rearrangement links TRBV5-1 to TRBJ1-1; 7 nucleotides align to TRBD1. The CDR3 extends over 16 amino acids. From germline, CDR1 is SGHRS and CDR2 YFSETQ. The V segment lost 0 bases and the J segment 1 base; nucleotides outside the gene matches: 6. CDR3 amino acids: CASSLESTGRNTEAFF. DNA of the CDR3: TGCGCCAGCAGCTTGGAATCGACAGGGCGGAACACTGAAGCTTTCTTT.

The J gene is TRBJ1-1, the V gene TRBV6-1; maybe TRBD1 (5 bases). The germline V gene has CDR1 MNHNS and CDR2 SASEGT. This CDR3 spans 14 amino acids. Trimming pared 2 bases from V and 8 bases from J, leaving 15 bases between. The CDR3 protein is CASSELGGRGEAFF. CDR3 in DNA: TGTGCCAGCAGTGAATTGGGCGGTAGGGGAGAAGCTTTCTTT.

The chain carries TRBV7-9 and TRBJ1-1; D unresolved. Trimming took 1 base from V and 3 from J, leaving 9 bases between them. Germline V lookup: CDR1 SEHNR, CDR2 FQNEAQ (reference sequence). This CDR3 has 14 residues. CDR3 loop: CASSLGSGHTEAFF. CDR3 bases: TGTGCCAGCAGCTTAGGGAGCGGCCACACTGAAGCTTTCTTT.

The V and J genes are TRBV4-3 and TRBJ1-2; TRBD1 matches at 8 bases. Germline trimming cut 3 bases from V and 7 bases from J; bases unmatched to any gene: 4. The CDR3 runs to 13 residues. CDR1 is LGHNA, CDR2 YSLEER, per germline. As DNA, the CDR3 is TGCGCCAGCAGCCAGAGACAGGGGTTTGGCTACACCTTC. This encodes CASSQRQGFGYTF.

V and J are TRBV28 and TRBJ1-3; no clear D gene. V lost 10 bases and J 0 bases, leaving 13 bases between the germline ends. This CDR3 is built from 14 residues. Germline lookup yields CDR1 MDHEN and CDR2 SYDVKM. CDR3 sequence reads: CATETASSGNTIYF. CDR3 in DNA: TGTGCCACCGAAACGGCTAGCTCTGGAAACACCATATATTTT.

The CDR3, as DNA: TGCGCCAGCAGCCCGGGACTAGCGGGAGTAAATGAGCAGTTCTTC. This translates into CASSPGLAGVNEQFF. The chain employs TRBV10-2 and TRBJ2-1; 14 bases agree with TRBD2. Germline lookup yields CDR1 WSHSY and CDR2 SAAADI. The CDR3 spans 15 residues. V shed 6 bases and J 7 bases; nucleotides not matched to a gene: 5.

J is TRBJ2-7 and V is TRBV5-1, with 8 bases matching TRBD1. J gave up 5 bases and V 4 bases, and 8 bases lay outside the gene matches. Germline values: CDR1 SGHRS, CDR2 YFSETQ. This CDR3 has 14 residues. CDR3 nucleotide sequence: TGCGCCAGCAGCATGACAGGGGCCGCGGACGAGCAGTACTTC. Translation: CASSMTGAADEQYF. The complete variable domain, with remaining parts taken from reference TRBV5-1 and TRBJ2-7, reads KAGVTQTPRYLIKTRGQQVTLSCSPISGHRSVSWYQQTPGQGLQFLFEYFSETQRNKGNFPGRFSGRQFSNSRSEMNVSTLELGDSALYLCASSMTGAADEQYFGPGTRLTVT.

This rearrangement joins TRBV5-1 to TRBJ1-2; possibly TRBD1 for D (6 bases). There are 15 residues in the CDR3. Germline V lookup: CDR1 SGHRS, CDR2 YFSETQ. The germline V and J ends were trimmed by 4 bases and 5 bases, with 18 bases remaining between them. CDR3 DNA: TGCGCCAGCAGCCCCCTCGATGACAGGACATATGGCTACACCTTC. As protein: CASSPLDDRTYGYTF.

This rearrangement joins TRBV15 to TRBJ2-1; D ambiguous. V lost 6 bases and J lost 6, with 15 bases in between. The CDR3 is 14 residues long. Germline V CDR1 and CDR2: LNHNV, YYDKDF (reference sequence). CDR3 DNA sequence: TGTGCCACCAGGCGGCTGGAGTTCGGCAATGAGCAGTTCTTC. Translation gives CATRRLEFGNEQFF.

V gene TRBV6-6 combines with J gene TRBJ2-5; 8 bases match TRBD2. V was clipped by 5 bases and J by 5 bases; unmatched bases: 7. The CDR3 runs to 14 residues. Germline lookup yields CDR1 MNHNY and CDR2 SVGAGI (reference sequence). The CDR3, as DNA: TGTGCCAGCAGTACCCGGCGGGGGGATGAGACCCAGTACTTC. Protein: CASSTRRGDETQYF.

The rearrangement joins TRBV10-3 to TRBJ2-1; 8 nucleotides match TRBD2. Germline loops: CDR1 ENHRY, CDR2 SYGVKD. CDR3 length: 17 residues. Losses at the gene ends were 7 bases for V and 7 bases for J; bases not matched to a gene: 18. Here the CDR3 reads CAINAATGLARGNEQFF. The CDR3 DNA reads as TGTGCCATCAACGCGGCGACAGGACTAGCCCGAGGAAATGAGCAGTTCTTC.